A single sample gave rise to the 26 T cell receptor beta chains below, sequenced in a study of regulatory T cells in long-lasting Graves disease listed by TCRdb under 2021. The time point label of this sample denotes: newly diagnosed GD, antithyroid drugs for less than 3 months. For both TCR sequencing and RNA sequencing, RNA was extracted from PBMCs in TRIzol. Libraries came from multiplex PCR. TCRdb names Illumina HiSeq 4000 as the instrument used. CDR3 regions were amplified by Arm-PCR with iRepertoire HTBI primers to construct TCR beta libraries. The public reads were quality trimmed at Q25 with fastp and then assembled into clones with MiXCR by TCRdb, keeping productive beta chains. Duplicate CDR3 protein sequences are folded into a single record with the most common DNA and genes. For this sample there are 620,000 or so distinct CDR3 sequences; roughly 15% appear just once. The leading ten clones occupy 15% to 20% of the sample.

This sample was also put to use in a study of T cells in Graves' hyperthyroidism and ophthalmopathy.

This material consisted of peripheral blood mononuclear cells (PBMCs), taken at new diagnosis, from a patient treated with antithyroid drugs. The origin of the receptors is a woman in her thirties with Graves disease. Donor details come from another sample of the same person, matched by shared clones.

This clonotype was counted between two and nine times. J is TRBJ2-5 and V is TRBV25-1; no reliable D call. V was pared by 3 bases and J by 4 bases, with 15 bases between. The CDR3 length is 15 residues. Germline-derived CDR1 and CDR2 are MGHDK and SYGVNS. CDR3 in DNA: TGTGCCAGCAGTGAGCACGGCCCCAGAGGAGAGACCCAGTACTTC. It encodes CASSEHGPRGETQYF. The whole variable domain, remainder taken from reference TRBV25-1 and TRBJ2-5, is EADIYQTPRYLVIGTGKKITLECSQTMGHDKMYWYQQDPGMELHLIHYSYGVNSTEKGDLSSESTVSRIRTEHFPLTLESARPSHTSQYLCASSEHGPRGETQYFGPGTRLLVL.

In this sample, this clonotype turned up many times. The chain couples TRBV20-1 to TRBJ1-2, with a possible D match to TRBD1 (5 bases). Trimming cost V 3 bases and J 8 bases, with 16 bases left between them. Germline V gene data show CDR1 as DFQATT and CDR2 as SNEGSKA (reference sequence). The CDR3 is 13 amino acids. CDR3 nucleotides: TGCAGTGCTAGGCGGGACCTAGGTGCGGGCTACACCTTC. Amino acids: CSARRDLGAGYTF.

This clonotype occurred a few times. The chain carries TRBV11-3 and TRBJ2-2; a possible D gene is TRBD1 (6 bases). Deletions cut 4 bases from V and 8 bases from J, with 8 bases between. Germline-derived CDR1 and CDR2 are SGHNT and YENEEA. The CDR3 has 12 residues. The CDR3 DNA sequence: TGTGCCAGCAGCTCCGACAGGGGGGAGCTGTTTTTT. It translates to CASSSDRGELFF.

About this clonotype: Germline and junction disagree at one end, which may indicate a read error. This chain links TRBV11-2 with TRBJ2-5; 11 nucleotides line up with TRBD1. This CDR3 contains 19 residues. The germline gives CDR1 SGHAT, CDR2 FQNNGV. In DNA form, the CDR3 reads TGCGCCAGCAGCCAACAAAAACCGACTTGGGGACAGGGGGGAGAGACCCAGTACTTC. Translation: CASSQQKPTWGQGGETQYF.

This clonotype was found many times. This chain uses TRBV7-3 with TRBJ2-7; D is undetermined. The CDR3 runs to 15 residues. The germline CDR1 and CDR2 sequences are SGHTA and FQGTGA. V gave up 5 bases and J gave up 0 bases, with 14 bases separating them. The CDR3 DNA is TGTGCCAGCAGCCCACAAGCTGGTAGCTCCTACGAGCAGTACTTC. Amino acids: CASSPQAGSSYEQYF.

This clonotype has just a few counts. V is TRBV30 and J is TRBJ2-7; D remains unclear. V was cut by 3 bases and J by 2 bases, with 14 bases left in between. The CDR3 runs to 14 residues. Germline V gives CDR1 GTSNPN, CDR2 SVGIG (reference sequence). CDR3 DNA: TGTGCCTGGAGCGATCGCTACCCTCCCTACGAGCAGTACTTC. Its translation is CAWSDRYPPYEQYF.

About this clonotype: One end of the junction does not line up with germline, which may come from a read error. The J gene is TRBJ2-5, the V gene TRBV10-3; 7 bases map to TRBD1. The CDR3 consists of 16 residues. From germline, CDR1 is ENHRY and CDR2 SYGVKD. The CDR3 sequence: CASSFWARQGEETQYF. CDR3 DNA sequence: TGTGCCAGCAGTTTTTGGGCCAGACAGGGAGAAGAGACCCAGTACTTC.

This clonotype was picked up a small number of times. The J gene is TRBJ2-5, the V gene TRBV11-3; D gene ambiguous. This CDR3 is 17 amino acids long. Germline-derived CDR1 and CDR2 are SGHNT and YENEEA. V was clipped by 4 bases and J by 4 bases, with 22 bases between them. The CDR3 nucleotides are TGTGCCAGCAGCTCCTCGCCAAGCTTGCAGAGAGGAGAGACCCAGTACTTC. This encodes CASSSSPSLQRGETQYF.

This clonotype was observed once. The chain couples TRBV19 to TRBJ1-5; 11 bases are a match to TRBD1. Germline trimming cut 9 bases from V and 5 bases from J; bases unmatched to any gene: 6. This CDR3 region has 14 residues. Germline V gene data show CDR1 as LNHDA and CDR2 as SQIVND (reference sequence). For the CDR3, the DNA is TGTGCCAGCAGGACAGGGGGCGCCGATCAGCCCCAGCATTTT. Translated: CASRTGGADQPQHF.

The rearrangement joins TRBV24-1 to TRBJ2-5; TRBD1 matches 8 bases. J gave up 2 bases and V 10 bases, and 8 bases lay outside the gene matches. The germline CDR1 and CDR2 sequences are KGHDR and SFDVKD. The CDR3 length is 14 residues. CDR3 loop: CATGQGGPQETQYF. The CDR3 nucleotides read TGTGCCACAGGACAGGGTGGACCGCAAGAGACCCAGTACTTC.

This clonotype was seen repeatedly, ten times or more. The rearrangement links TRBV14 to TRBJ2-5; TRBD2 matches 9 bases. The CDR3 spans 15 residues. Germline CDR1 is SGHDN and CDR2 is FVKESK. The V gene end was trimmed by 3 bases and the J gene end by 4 bases; junction bases not matched to a gene: 6. CDR3 sequence: CASSHDQLAGETQYF. The CDR3 DNA is TGTGCCAGCAGCCACGATCAACTAGCGGGAGAGACCCAGTACTTC.

This clonotype has at least ten counts. This chain uses TRBV7-2 with TRBJ2-7; TRBD2 might be the D (6 bases). V dropped 0 bases and J dropped 7 bases, with 13 bases sitting between them. Germline values: CDR1 SGHTA, CDR2 FQGNSA. CDR3 length: 14 amino acids. As DNA, the CDR3 is TGTGCCAGCAGCTTAGCCCCGGAGGGTTGGGAGCAGTACTTC. Translating it yields CASSLAPEGWEQYF.

The chain links TRBV28 to TRBJ2-4; D not resolved. This CDR3 contains 14 residues. Germline V gene lookup returns CDR1 MDHEN and CDR2 SYDVKM. V lost 7 bases, J lost 0 bases, and 10 bases lay in between. CDR3 loop: CASIGEIAKNIQYF. In DNA, the CDR3 is TGTGCCAGCATAGGAGAAATAGCCAAAAACATTCAGTACTTC.

This clonotype was picked up many times. The chain couples TRBV6-1 to TRBJ2-7; no reliable D call. Germline CDR1 MNHNS, CDR2 SASEGT. Trimming left V 8 bases short and J 3 bases short, with 11 bases between. CDR3 length equals 12 residues. The CDR3 region is CASLLQDYEQYF. CDR3 nucleotides: TGTGCCAGCCTGCTTCAGGACTACGAGCAGTACTTC.

The chain recombines TRBV30 with TRBJ2-3, with TRBD2 matching 8 bases. Germline assignment: CDR1 GTSNPN and CDR2 SVGIG (reference sequence). V trimming: 2 bases; J trimming: 1 base; junction bases outside the gene matches: 8. The CDR3 is made up of 16 amino acids. The CDR3 coding sequence is TGTGCCTGGAGTAACGGACTAGCTCCTGGCACAGATACGCAGTATTTT. It translates to CAWSNGLAPGTDTQYF.

This clonotype came up many times. This chain connects TRBV5-1 to TRBJ2-7; 8 positions agree with TRBD1. CDR1 is SGHRS, CDR2 YFSETQ, per germline. This CDR3 is 14 amino acids long. V lost 4 bases to trimming and J lost 2 bases; unmatched junction nucleotides: 5. Written as DNA, the CDR3 is TGCGCCAGCAGCCCCACGACAGGGGCCTACGAGCAGTACTTC. Its translation is CASSPTTGAYEQYF.

This clonotype was seen at least ten times. This chain links TRBV28 with TRBJ2-7; 7 positions agree with TRBD2. Germline CDR1 reads MDHEN; CDR2 reads SYDVKM. The CDR3 has 15 residues. V dropped 4 bases and J dropped 6; count of bases not matched to a gene: 12. The CDR3 DNA reads as TGTGCCAGCAGTTCGCCCAGCGGGACTAATTCCGAGCAGTACTTC. It translates to CASSSPSGTNSEQYF.

This clonotype was observed at least ten times. The rearrangement uses TRBV28 and TRBJ2-3; 8 nucleotides align to TRBD2. V was clipped by 4 bases and J by 0 bases; unmatched bases: 9. The CDR3 spans 17 residues. CDR1 MDHEN and CDR2 SYDVKM come from the germline V gene. CDR3 amino acids: CASSSRTSGRSTDTQYF. The DNA for the CDR3 is TGTGCCAGCAGTTCCCGGACAAGCGGGAGAAGCACAGATACGCAGTATTTT.

This clonotype showed up many times. The rearrangement links TRBV27 to TRBJ1-5, with TRBD1 as a possible D gene (6 bases). CDR1 and CDR2 (germline): MNHEY, SMNVEV (reference sequence). V was pared by 4 bases and J by 3 bases, with 13 bases between. CDR3 size: 15 residues. This CDR3 reads CASSSTGGNNQPQHF. The CDR3 nucleotides read TGTGCCAGCAGTTCGACCGGGGGCAACAATCAGCCCCAGCATTTT.

This chain connects TRBV7-3 to TRBJ2-7, with D tentatively TRBD2 (7 bases). The CDR3 has 13 residues. Per germline, CDR1 SGHTA and CDR2 FQGTGA. Trimming took off 4 bases at V and 5 bases at J, with 12 bases between the two ends. CDR3 in DNA: TGTGCCAGCAGCTGGAGGGGGGGAAACGAGCAGTACTTC. This translates into CASSWRGGNEQYF.

On this clonotype: A much larger clone lies a single base off, so this may be a read error. CDR3 protein: CASSVAGAGSQETRYF. In nucleotides, the CDR3 is TGTGCCAGCAGCGTAGCGGGAGCCGGAAGCCAAGAGACCCGGTACTTC. The chain couples TRBV9 to TRBJ2-5, with a weak D call TRBD2 (6 bases). From germline, CDR1 is SGDLS and CDR2 YYNGEE. The CDR3 sequence is 16 residues long.

This clonotype was seen ten or more times. The chain links TRBV20-1 to TRBJ1-1; D not resolved. CDR3 size: 13 residues. Trimming took off 3 bases at V and 7 bases at J, with 15 bases between the two ends. CDR1 is DFQATT, CDR2 SNEGSKA, per germline (reference sequence). In DNA form, the CDR3 reads TGCAGTGCTAGGAATTTTGGTTCGGGTGAAGCTTTCTTT. Protein product: CSARNFGSGEAFF.

This clonotype was picked up many times. The V call is TRBV12-3 or TRBV12-4, the J call TRBJ2-7; 8 nucleotides match TRBD2. The J segment lost 0 bases and the V segment lost 2 bases, leaving 3 bases of the junction unmatched. This CDR3 is built from 15 residues. The CDR3 DNA follows: TGTGCCAGCAGTTTAAGGCGGGGGGTCTCCTACGAGCAGTACTTC. This translates into CASSLRRGVSYEQYF.

The sample holds many counts of this clonotype. The chain is built from TRBV28 and TRBJ1-2; D unresolved. Trimming stripped 2 bases from V and 8 bases from J, with 12 bases between. Germline CDR1 and CDR2: MDHEN and SYDVKM. The CDR3 sequence is 13 residues long. The CDR3 spells CASSLGQLLGYTF. The DNA for the CDR3 is TGTGCCAGCAGTTTAGGGCAGTTACTAGGCTACACCTTC.

This clonotype occurred many times. DNA for the CDR3: TGTGCCACCAGTGACCGCCGCGCAGGGACCACCCGAGACCAAGAGACCCAGTACTTC. This encodes CATSDRRAGTTRDQETQYF. The chain links TRBV24-1 to TRBJ2-5; D possibly matches TRBD1 or TRBD2 (5 bases each). V shed 4 bases and J shed 0 bases, with 23 bases lying between them. CDR3 length equals 19 residues. The germline V gene has CDR1 KGHDR and CDR2 SFDVKD.

This clonotype showed up many times. The chain has TRBV27 and TRBJ2-7; D possibly matches TRBD1 or TRBD2 (5 bases each). The CDR3 runs 15 residues. V lost 0 bases, J lost 6 bases, and 15 bases lay in between. Germline V gene data show CDR1 as MNHEY and CDR2 as SMNVEV (reference sequence). In nucleotides, the CDR3 is TGTGCCAGCAGTTTATCTGGGGACCACCGGGGCGAGCAGTACTTC. Amino acid sequence: CASSLSGDHRGEQYF.